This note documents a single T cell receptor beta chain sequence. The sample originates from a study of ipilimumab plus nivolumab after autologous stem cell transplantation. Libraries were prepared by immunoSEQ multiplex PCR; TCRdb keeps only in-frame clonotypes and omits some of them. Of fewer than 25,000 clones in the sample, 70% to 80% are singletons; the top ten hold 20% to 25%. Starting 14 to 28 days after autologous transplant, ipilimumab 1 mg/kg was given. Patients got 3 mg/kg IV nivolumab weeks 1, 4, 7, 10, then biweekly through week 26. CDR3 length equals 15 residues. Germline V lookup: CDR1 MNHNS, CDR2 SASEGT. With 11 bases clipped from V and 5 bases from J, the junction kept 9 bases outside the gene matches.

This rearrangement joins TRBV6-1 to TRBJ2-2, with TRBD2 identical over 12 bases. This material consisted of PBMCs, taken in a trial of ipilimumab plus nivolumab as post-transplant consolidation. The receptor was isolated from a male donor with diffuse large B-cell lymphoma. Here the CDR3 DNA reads TGTGCCGCCCAGATAGGACTAGCGGGGACCGGGGAGCTGTTTTTT. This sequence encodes CAAQIGLAGTGELFF.